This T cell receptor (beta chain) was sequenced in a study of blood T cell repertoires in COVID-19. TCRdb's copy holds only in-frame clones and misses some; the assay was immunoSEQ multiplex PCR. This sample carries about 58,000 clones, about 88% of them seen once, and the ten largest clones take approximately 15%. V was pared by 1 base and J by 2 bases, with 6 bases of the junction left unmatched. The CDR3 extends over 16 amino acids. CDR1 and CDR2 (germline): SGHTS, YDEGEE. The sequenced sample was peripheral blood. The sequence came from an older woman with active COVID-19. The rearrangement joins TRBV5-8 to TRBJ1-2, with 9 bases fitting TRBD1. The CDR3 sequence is CASSLNRGRGNYGYTF. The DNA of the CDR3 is TGTGCCAGCAGCTTGAACAGGGGGCGCGGGAACTATGGCTACACCTTC.